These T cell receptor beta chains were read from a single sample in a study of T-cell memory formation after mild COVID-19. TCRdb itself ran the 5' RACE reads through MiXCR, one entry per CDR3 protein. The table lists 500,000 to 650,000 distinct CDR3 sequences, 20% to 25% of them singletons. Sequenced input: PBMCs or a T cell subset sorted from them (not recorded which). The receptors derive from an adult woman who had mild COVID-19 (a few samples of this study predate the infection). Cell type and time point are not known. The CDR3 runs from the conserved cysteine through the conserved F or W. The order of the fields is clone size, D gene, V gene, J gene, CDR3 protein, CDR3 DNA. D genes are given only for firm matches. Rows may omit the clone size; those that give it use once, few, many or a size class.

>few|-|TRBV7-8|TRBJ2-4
CASSLPGPQTAKNIQYF
TGTGCCAGCAGCTTACCAGGGCCCCAAACTGCCAAAAACATTCAGTACTTC
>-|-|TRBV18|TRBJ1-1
CASSPLDPPTVNTEAFF
TGTGCCAGCTCACCTCTCGACCCCCCTACAGTGAACACTGAAGCTTTCTTT
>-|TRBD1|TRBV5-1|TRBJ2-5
CASSTNRGEETQYF
TGCGCCAGCAGCACTAACAGGGGTGAGGAGACCCAGTACTTC
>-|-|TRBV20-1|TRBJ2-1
CSASTGRDYNEQFF
TGCAGTGCTAGTACGGGACGAGATTACAATGAGCAGTTCTTC
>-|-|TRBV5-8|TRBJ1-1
CASSFSIEAFF
TGTGCCAGCAGCTTTAGTATTGAAGCTTTCTTT
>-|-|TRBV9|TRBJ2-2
CASSVDGGHTGELFF
TGTGCCAGCAGCGTAGACGGGGGACACACCGGGGAGCTGTTTTTT
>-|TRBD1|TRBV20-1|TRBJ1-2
CSASKGAGYTF
TGCAGTGCTAGTAAGGGGGCTGGCTACACCTTC
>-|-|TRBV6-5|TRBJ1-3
CASSYQGSSGNTIYF
TGTGCCAGCAGTTACCAGGGGAGCTCTGGAAACACCATATATTTT
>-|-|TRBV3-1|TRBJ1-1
CASSRSPNTEAFF
TGTGCCAGCAGCCGGAGCCCAAACACTGAAGCTTTCTTT
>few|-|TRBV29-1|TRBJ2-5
CSVPSAIRETQYF
TGCAGCGTACCCAGCGCTATTCGGGAGACCCAGTACTTC
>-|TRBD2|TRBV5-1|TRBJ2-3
CASSLNLAGGPPTDTQYF
TGCGCCAGCAGCTTGAACCTAGCGGGGGGTCCCCCCACAGATACGCAGTATTTT
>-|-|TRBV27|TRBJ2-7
CASSLAGAGEGYEQYF
TGTGCCAGCAGTCTCGCCGGCGCAGGGGAAGGATACGAGCAGTACTTC
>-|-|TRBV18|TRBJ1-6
CASSPGSTNSPLHF
TGTGCCAGCTCACCTGGCAGCACGAATTCACCCCTCCACTTT
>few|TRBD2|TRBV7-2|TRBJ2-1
CASSREGGRVGEQFF
TGTGCCAGCAGCCGGGAGGGGGGGAGAGTCGGTGAGCAGTTCTTC
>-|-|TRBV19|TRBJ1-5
CASSAETGWEQPQHF
TGTGCCAGTAGTGCCGAGACAGGTTGGGAGCAGCCCCAGCATTTT
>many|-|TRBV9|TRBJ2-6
CASSVEVNSGANVLTF
TGTGCCAGCAGCGTAGAGGTCAACTCTGGGGCCAACGTCCTGACTTTC
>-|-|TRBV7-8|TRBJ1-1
CASSLLGGSGTEAFF
TGTGCCAGCAGCTTGCTGGGGGGCTCGGGCACTGAAGCTTTCTTT
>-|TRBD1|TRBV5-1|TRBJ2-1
CASSMTGGTYNEQFF
TGCGCCAGCAGCATGACAGGGGGTACCTACAATGAGCAGTTCTTC
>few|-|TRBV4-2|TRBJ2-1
CASSPERYDEQFF
TGTGCCAGCAGCCCCGAACGGTACGATGAGCAGTTCTTC
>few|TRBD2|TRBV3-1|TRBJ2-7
CASSLGLAAWDEQYF
TGTGCCAGCAGCCTCGGACTAGCGGCCTGGGACGAGCAGTACTTC
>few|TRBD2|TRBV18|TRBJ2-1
CASSREPGLAGDNEQFF
TGTGCCAGCTCACGAGAACCGGGACTAGCGGGAGATAATGAGCAGTTCTTC
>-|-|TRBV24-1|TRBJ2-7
CATSDPTLSEQYF
TGTGCCACCAGTGACCCCACCCTTTCCGAGCAGTACTTC
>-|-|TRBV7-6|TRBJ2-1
CASSSTASEQFF
TGTGCCAGCAGCTCCACAGCAAGCGAGCAGTTCTTC
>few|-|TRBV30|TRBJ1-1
CAWSRGLGTEAFF
TGTGCCTGGAGTAGGGGGTTGGGCACTGAAGCTTTCTTT
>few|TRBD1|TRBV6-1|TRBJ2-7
CASSERTGGYEQYF
TGTGCCAGCAGTGAAAGGACAGGGGGCTACGAGCAGTACTTC
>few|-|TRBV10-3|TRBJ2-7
CAIKKAGQNYEQYF
TGTGCCATCAAGAAAGCCGGACAGAACTACGAGCAGTACTTC
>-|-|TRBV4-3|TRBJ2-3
CASSQDRGWSTDTQYF
TGCGCCAGCAGCCAAGATCGAGGGTGGAGCACAGATACGCAGTATTTT
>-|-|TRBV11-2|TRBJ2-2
CASSIPSANTGELFF
TGTGCCAGCAGCATACCCTCCGCGAACACCGGGGAGCTGTTTTTT